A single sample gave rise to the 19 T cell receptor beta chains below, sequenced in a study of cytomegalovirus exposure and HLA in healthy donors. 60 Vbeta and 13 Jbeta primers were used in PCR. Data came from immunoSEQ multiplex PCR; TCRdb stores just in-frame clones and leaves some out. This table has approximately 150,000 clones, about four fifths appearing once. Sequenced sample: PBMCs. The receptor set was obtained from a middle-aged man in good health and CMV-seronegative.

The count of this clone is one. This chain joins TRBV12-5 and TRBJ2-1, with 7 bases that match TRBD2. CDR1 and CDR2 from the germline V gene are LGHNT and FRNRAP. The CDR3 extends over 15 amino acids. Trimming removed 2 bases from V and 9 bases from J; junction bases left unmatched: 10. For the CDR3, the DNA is TGTGCTAGTGGTTTGTCAACGGGACTATCTTTTGAGCAGTTCTTC. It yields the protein CASGLSTGLSFEQFF.

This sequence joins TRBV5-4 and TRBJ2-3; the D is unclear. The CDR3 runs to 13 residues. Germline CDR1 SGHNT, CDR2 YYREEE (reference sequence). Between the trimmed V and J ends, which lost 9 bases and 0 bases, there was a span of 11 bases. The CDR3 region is CATRELSTDTQYF. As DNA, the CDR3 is TGTGCCACACGCGAACTTAGCACAGATACGCAGTATTTT. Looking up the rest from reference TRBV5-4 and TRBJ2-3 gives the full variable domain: ETGVTQSPTHLIKTRGQQVTLRCSSQSGHNTVSWYQQALGQGPQFIFQYYREEENGRGNFPPRFSGLQFPNYSSELNVNALELDDSALYLCATRELSTDTQYFGPGTRLTVL.

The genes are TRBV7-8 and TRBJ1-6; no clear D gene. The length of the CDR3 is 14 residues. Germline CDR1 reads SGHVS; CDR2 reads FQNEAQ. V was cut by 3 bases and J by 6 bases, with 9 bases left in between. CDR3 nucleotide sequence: TGTGCCAGCAGCTTCAGGATCCCTAATTCACCCCTCCACTTT. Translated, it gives CASSFRIPNSPLHF.

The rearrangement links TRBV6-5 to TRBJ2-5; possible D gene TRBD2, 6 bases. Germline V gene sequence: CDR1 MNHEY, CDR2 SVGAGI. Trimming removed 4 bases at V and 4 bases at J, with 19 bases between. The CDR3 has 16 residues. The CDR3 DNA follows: TGTGCCAGCAGTTTATTAGCGGACCGGCCGGGAGAGACCCAGTACTTC. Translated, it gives CASSLLADRPGETQYF.

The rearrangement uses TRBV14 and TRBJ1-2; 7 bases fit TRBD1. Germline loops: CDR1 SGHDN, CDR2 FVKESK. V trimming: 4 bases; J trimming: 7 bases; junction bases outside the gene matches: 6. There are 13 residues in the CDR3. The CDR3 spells CASSPRQGSGYTF. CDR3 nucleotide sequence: TGTGCCAGCAGCCCAAGACAGGGTAGTGGCTACACCTTC.

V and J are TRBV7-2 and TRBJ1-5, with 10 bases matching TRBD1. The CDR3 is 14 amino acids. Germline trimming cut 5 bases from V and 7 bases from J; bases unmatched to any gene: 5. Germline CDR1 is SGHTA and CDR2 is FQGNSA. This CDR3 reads CASSLRQGAQPQHF. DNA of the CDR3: TGTGCCAGCAGCCTAAGACAGGGGGCACAGCCCCAGCATTTT.

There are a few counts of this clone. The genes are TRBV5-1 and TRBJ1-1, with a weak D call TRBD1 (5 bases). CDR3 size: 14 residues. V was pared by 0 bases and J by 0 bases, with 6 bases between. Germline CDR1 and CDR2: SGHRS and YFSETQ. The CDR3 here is CASSLARVNTEAFF. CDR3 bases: TGCGCCAGCAGCTTGGCCAGGGTGAACACTGAAGCTTTCTTT.

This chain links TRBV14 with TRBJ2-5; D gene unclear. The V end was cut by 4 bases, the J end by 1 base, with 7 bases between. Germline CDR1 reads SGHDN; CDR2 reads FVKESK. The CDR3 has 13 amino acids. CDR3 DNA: TGTGCCAGCAGCCGCGGCTTCCAAGAGACCCAGTACTTC. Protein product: CASSRGFQETQYF.

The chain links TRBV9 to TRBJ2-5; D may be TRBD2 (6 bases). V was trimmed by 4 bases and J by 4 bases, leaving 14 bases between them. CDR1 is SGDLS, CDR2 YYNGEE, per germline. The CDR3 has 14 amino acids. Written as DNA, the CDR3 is TGTGCCAGCAGCCCGGGGGACTCCGCAGAGACCCAGTACTTC. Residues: CASSPGDSAETQYF.

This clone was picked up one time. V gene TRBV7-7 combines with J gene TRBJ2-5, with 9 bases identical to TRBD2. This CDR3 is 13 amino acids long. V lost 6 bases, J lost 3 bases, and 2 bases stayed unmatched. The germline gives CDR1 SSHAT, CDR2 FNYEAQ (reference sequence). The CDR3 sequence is CASRAGGEETQYF. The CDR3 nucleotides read TGTGCCAGCAGGGCGGGGGGGGAAGAGACCCAGTACTTC.

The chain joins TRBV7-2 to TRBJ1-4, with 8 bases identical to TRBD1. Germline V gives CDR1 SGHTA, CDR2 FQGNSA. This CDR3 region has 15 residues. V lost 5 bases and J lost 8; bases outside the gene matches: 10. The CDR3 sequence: CASSNRTGMWEKLFF. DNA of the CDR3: TGTGCCAGCAGCAACCGGACAGGGATGTGGGAAAAACTGTTTTTT.

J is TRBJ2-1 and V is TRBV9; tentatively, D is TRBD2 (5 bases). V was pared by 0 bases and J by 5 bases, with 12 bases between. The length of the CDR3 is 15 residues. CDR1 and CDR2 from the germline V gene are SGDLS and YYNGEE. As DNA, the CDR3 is TGTGCCAGCAGCGTAGGGAGGCAGACCAACAATGAGCAGTTCTTC. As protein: CASSVGRQTNNEQFF. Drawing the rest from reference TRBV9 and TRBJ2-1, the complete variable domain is DSGVTQTPKHLITATGQRVTLRCSPRSGDLSVYWYQQSLDQGLQFLIQYYNGEERAKGNILERFSAQQFPDLHSELNLSSLELGDSALYFCASSVGRQTNNEQFFGPGTRLTVL.

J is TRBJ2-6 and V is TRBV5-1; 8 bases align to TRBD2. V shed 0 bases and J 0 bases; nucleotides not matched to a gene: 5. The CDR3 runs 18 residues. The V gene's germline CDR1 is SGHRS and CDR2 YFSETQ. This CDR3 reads CASSLAGGRGSGANVLTF. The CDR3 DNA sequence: TGCGCCAGCAGCTTGGCGGGGGGGAGAGGCTCTGGGGCCAACGTCCTGACTTTC.

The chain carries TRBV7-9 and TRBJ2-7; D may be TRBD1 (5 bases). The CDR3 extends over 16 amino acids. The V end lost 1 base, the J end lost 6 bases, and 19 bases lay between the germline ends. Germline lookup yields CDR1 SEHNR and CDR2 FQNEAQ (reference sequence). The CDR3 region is CASSLGTGQGSCEQYF. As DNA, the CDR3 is TGTGCCAGCAGCTTAGGGACGGGTCAGGGAAGCTGCGAGCAGTACTTC.

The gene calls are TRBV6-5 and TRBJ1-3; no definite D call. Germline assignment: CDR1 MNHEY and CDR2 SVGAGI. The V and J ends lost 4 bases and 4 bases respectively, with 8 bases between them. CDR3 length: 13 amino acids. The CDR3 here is CASSSNSGNTIYF. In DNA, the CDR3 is TGTGCCAGCAGTTCGAACAGCGGAAACACCATATATTTT.

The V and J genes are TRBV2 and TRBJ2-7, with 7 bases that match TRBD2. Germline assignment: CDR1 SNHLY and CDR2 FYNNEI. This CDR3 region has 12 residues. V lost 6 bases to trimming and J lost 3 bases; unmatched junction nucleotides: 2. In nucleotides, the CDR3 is TGTGCCAGCAGCCGGGGGGTCTACGAGCAGTACTTC. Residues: CASSRGVYEQYF.

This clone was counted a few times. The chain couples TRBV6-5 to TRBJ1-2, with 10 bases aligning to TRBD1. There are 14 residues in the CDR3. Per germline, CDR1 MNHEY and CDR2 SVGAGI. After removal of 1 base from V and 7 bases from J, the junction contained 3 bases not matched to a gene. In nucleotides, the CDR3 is TGTGCCAGCAGTTACTGGGACAGGGGTTTTGGCTACACCTTC. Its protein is CASSYWDRGFGYTF.

CDR3 sequence: CASSLLSGREQYF. As DNA, the CDR3 is TGTGCCAGCAGCTTACTCAGCGGCCGCGAGCAGTACTTC. This rearrangement joins TRBV7-2 to TRBJ2-7; D might be TRBD2 (5 bases). Trimming stripped 2 bases from V and 6 bases from J, with 11 bases between. This CDR3 region has 13 residues. The germline V gene has CDR1 SGHTA and CDR2 FQGNSA.

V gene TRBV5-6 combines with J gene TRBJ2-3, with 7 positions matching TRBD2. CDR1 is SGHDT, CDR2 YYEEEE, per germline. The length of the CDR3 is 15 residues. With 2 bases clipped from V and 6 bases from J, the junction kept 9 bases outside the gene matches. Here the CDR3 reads CASSFASGVSDTQYF. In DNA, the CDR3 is TGTGCCAGCAGCTTTGCTAGCGGTGTTTCGGATACGCAGTATTTT.